The present TCR beta chain was sequenced within a study of CD8+ T cells in alopecia areata. Study outcomes and limitations: Resident alphabeta T cells of normal skin are also sequenced in scalp samples.

RNA was isolated and reverse transcribed to cDNA, the sequencing template. The protocol was immunoSEQ multiplex PCR, while the TCRdb copy is restricted to in-frame clones and leaves out a portion. The table lists around 100,000 clones, around 45% of them singletons. This clone appeared a few times. What it binds is unknown. The length of the CDR3 is 12 residues. V gave up 8 bases and J gave up 2 bases; unmatched junction bases: 2. Germline CDR1 is SQVTM and CDR2 is ANQGSEA. The sequence was obtained from a human donor with alopecia areata. Sequenced material: CD4+ T cells sorted from blood. This sequence joins TRBV29-1 and TRBJ1-2, with TRBD1 matching over 10 bases. The CDR3: CSSTGGNYGYTF. In DNA form, the CDR3 reads TGCAGCTCGACAGGGGGCAACTATGGCTACACCTTC. Full variable domain (outside the CDR3, taken from reference TRBV29-1 and TRBJ1-2): SAVISQKPSRDICQRGTSLTIQCQVDSQVTMMFWYRQQPGQSLTLIATANQGSEATYESGFVIDKFPISRPNLTFSTLTVSNMSPEDSSIYLCSSTGGNYGYTFGSGTRLTVV.